These 3 T cell receptor beta chains came from one sample sequenced in a study of blood T cell repertoires in COVID-19. Profiling relied on immunoSEQ multiplex PCR, and the TCRdb table lists in-frame clones only, not all of them. The sample records 250,000 to 300,000 clones, roughly 90% being singletons. The sample consisted of peripheral blood. The receptor source for this set is a woman aged 30 to 39 with COVID-19, enrolled during active disease.

This sequence joins TRBV21-1 and TRBJ2-7; whether TRBD1, the table's D call, matches the DNA was not checked. TRBV21-1 is a recognized pseudogene. The CDR3 length is 14 residues. CDR3 coding DNA: TGTGCCAGCAGATATGACAGGGACCTCTACGAGCAGTACTTC. Translation gives CASRYDRDLYEQYF.

Only a few counts were recorded for this clone. CDR3 amino acids: CASSQELAGGQETQYF. CDR3 sequence (DNA): TGTGCCAGCAGCCAAGAACTAGCGGGGGGGCAAGAGACCCAGTACTTC. The chain links TRBV3-1 (or the pseudogene TRBV3-2) to TRBJ2-5; 13 bases are a match to TRBD2. The V and J ends lost 0 bases and 2 bases, in that order; junction bases with no gene match: 0. CDR3 size: 16 residues. Germline CDR1 LGHDT, CDR2 YNNKEL (reference sequence).

This clone was observed a single time. The chain uses TRBV15 and TRBJ1-2, with a tentative D call TRBD1 (6 bases). V lost 3 bases to trimming and J lost 4 bases, with 18 bases between them. The germline CDR1 and CDR2 sequences are LNHNV and YYDKDF (reference sequence). The CDR3 has 16 amino acids. The CDR3 region is CATSSPSGGGGYGYTF. Here the CDR3 DNA reads TGTGCCACCAGCAGTCCGAGCGGGGGCGGCGGCTATGGCTACACCTTC.